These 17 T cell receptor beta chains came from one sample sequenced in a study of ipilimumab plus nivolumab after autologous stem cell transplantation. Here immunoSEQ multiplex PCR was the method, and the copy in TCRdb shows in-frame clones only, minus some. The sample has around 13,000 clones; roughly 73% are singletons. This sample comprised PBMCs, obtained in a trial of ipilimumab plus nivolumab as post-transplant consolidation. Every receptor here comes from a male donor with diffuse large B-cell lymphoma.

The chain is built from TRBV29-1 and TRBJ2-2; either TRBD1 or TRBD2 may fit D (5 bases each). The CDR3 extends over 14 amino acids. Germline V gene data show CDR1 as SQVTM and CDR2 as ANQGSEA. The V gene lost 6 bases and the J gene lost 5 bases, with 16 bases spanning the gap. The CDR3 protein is CSVGHPWGTGELFF. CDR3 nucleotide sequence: TGCAGCGTGGGTCACCCTTGGGGGACCGGGGAGCTGTTTTTT.

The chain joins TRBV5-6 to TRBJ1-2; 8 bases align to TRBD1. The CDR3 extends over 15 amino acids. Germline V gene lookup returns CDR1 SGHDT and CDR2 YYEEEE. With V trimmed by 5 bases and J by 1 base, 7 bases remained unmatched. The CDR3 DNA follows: TGTGCCAGCAGGTCCCGGACAGGGATTAACTATGGCTACACCTTC. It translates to CASRSRTGINYGYTF.

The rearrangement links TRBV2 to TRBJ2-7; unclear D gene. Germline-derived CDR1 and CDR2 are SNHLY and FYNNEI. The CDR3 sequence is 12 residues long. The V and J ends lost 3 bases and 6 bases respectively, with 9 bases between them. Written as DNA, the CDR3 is TGTGCCAGCAGTGACGGACGCCTCGAGCAGTACTTC. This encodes CASSDGRLEQYF.

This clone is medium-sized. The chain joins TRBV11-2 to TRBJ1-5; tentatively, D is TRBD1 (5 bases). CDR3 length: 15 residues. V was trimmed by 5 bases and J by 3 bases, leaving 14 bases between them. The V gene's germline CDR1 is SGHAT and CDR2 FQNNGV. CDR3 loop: CASSLRGLFNQPQHF. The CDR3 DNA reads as TGTGCCAGCAGCCTTAGGGGACTTTTCAATCAGCCCCAGCATTTT.

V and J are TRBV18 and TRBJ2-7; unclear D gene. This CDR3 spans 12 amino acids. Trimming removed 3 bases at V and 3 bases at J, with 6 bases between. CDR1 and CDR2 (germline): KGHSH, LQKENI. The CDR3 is CASSPSLYEQYF. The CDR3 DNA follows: TGTGCCAGCTCACCTTCGCTCTACGAGCAGTACTTC.

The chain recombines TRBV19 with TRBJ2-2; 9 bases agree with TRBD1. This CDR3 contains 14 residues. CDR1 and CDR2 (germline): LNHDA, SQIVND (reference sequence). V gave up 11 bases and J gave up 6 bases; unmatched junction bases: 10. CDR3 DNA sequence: TGTGCCTCCAAGACTCGACAGGGGGCCGGGGAGCTGTTTTTT. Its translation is CASKTRQGAGELFF.

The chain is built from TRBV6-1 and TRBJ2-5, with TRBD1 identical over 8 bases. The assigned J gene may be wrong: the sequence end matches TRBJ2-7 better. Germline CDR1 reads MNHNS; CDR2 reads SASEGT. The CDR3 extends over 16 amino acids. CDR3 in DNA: TGTGCCAGCAGTGAAGCGCAGGGGACAGGTCGTTTCGAGCAGTACTTC. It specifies CASSEAQGTGRFEQYF.

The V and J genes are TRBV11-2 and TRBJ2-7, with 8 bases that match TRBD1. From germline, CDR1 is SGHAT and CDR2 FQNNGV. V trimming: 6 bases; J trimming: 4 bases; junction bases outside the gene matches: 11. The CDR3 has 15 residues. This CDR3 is CASSSTRDRRYEQYF. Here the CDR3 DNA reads TGTGCCAGCAGTTCAACCCGGGACAGGAGATACGAGCAGTACTTC.

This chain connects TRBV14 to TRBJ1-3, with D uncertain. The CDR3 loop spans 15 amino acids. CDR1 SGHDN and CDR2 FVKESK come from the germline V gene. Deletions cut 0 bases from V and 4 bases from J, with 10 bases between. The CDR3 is CASSQDLPGGNTIYF. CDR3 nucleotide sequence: TGTGCCAGCAGCCAAGACCTCCCGGGCGGAAACACCATATATTTT.

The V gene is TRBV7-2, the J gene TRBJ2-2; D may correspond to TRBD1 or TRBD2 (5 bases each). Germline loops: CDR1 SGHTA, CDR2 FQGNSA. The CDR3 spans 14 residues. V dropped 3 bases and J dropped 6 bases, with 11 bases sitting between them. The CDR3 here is CASSLLGESGELFF. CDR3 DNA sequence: TGTGCCAGCAGCTTGTTGGGGGAGTCCGGGGAGCTGTTTTTT.

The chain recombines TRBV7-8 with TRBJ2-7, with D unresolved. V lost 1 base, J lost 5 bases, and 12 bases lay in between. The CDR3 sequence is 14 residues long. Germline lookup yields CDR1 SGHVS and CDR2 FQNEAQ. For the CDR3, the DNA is TGTGCCAGCAGCTTAGTGGGCGTCCTGAACGAGCAGTACTTC. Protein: CASSLVGVLNEQYF.

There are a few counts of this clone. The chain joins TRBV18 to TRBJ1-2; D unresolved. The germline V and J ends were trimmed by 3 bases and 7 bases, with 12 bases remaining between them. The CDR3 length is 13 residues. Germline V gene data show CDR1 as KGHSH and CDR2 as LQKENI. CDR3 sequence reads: CASSPFEGGGYTF. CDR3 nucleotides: TGTGCCAGCTCACCGTTCGAAGGAGGTGGCTACACCTTC. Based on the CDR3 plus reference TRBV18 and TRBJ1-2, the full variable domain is NAGVMQNPRHLVRRRGQEARLRCSPMKGHSHVYWYRQLPEEGLKFMVYLQKENIIDESGMPKERFSAEFPKEGPSILRIQQVVRGDSAAYFCASSPFEGGGYTFGSGTRLTVV.

The CDR3 coding sequence is TGTGCCTGGAGCCTCCCCGGCAGGGTTTACGAAAAACTGTTTTTT. Translated, it gives CAWSLPGRVYEKLFF. The chain combines TRBV30 with TRBJ1-4; tentative D call: TRBD1 (5 bases). V lost 3 bases, J lost 8 bases, and 19 bases lay in between. This CDR3 is built from 15 residues. CDR1 and CDR2 (germline): GTSNPN, SVGIG (reference sequence).

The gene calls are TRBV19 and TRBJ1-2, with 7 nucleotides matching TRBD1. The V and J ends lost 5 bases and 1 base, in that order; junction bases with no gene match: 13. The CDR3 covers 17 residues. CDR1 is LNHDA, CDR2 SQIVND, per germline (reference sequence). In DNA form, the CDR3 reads TGTGCCAGTAGTCCTACCCCAGGACAGGAATTTAACTATGGCTACACCTTC. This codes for CASSPTPGQEFNYGYTF. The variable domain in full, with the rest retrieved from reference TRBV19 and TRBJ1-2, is DGGITQSPKYLFRKEGQNVTLSCEQNLNHDAMYWYRQDPGQGLRLIYYSQIVNDFQKGDIAEGYSVSREKKESFPLTVTSAQKNPTAFYLCASSPTPGQEFNYGYTFGSGTRLTVV.

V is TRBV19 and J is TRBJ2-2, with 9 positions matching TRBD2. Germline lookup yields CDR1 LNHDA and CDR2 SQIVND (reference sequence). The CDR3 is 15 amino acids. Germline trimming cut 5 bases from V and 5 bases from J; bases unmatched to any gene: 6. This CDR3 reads CASSPLAGGTGELFF. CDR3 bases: TGTGCCAGTAGTCCACTAGCGGGTGGGACCGGGGAGCTGTTTTTT.

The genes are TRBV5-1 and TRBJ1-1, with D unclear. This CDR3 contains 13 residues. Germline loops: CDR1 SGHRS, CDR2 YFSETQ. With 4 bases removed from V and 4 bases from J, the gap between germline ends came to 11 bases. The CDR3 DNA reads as TGCGCCAGCAGCAAGGACGCGGTCACTGAAGCTTTCTTT. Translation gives CASSKDAVTEAFF.

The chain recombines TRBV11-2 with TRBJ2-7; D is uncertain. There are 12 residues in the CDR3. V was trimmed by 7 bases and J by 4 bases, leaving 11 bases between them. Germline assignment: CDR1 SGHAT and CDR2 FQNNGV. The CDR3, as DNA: TGTGCCAGCACCCATTGGGGTTACGAGCAGTACTTC. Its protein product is CASTHWGYEQYF.